This T cell receptor beta chain originates from a study of T-cell memory formation after mild COVID-19. Regarding the study as a whole: Certain responding clones were present in pre-infection memory, suggesting participation of cross-reactive memory. For second-wave clones that peaked at day 37, SARS-CoV-2 specificity went unverified. CD4+ contracting clones were mainly CM and EM; CD8+ ones, EMRA.

5'RACE primed from the constant segment yielded TCR alpha and TCR beta cDNA libraries bearing sample barcodes and UMIs. Each CDR3 protein gets one entry after TCRdb re-called the 5' RACE reads with MiXCR. The data contain approximately 500,000 distinct CDR3 sequences, nearly 25% of them seen just once; the ten biggest clones take up around 13%. This clonotype was observed a handful of times. Antigen specificity is unknown. From germline, CDR1 is SQVTM and CDR2 ANQGSEA. This CDR3 is 13 amino acids long. V lost 2 bases to trimming and J lost 9 bases, with 16 bases between them. The V and J genes are TRBV29-1 and TRBJ1-2; no definite D call. Sequenced sample: PBMCs or a T cell subset sorted from them (not recorded which). The sequence was obtained from an adult woman who had mild COVID-19 (a few samples of this study predate the infection). Cell type and time point are not known. The CDR3 coding sequence is TGCAGCGTTGAATCGGTTTCCGGTGTCAGCTACACCTTC. As protein: CSVESVSGVSYTF.